The clone carrying this TCR beta chain was recorded a few times. Antigen specificity is unknown. The data are from a study of cytomegalovirus exposure and HLA in healthy donors. Background on the study: Early released data comprised approximately 85 million unique TCRs from HLA-typed donors.

The PCR used 60 Vbeta and 13 Jbeta primers. TCRdb's table, derived via immunoSEQ multiplex PCR, lists solely in-frame clones and lacks some. The table shows under 300,000 clones, with around two thirds occurring only once. Study findings and constraints: In a later analysis, a missense DCLRE1C variant was linked to TCR beta V- and J-gene trimming. There were reportedly fewer N-insertions in an Asian-associated ancestry cluster than the approximately 670-donor mean, in a later analysis. Later examination showed HLA-associated TCR beta chains had greater clonal expansion than equally common others.

The trim removed 0 bases at V and 5 bases at J, leaving 1 base unmatched. There are 15 residues in the CDR3. Germline lookup yields CDR1 SEHNR and CDR2 FQNEAQ (reference sequence). The receptor was derived from a female donor in good health and CMV-seronegative. Source material: PBMCs. The chain carries TRBV7-9 and TRBJ2-2; 9 bases line up with TRBD2. This CDR3 reads CASSLASGSTGELFF. The CDR3 DNA sequence: TGTGCCAGCAGCTTAGCTAGCGGGAGTACCGGGGAGCTGTTTTTT.